This TCR beta chain was captured by sequencing in a study of CD8+ T cells in alopecia areata. General observations from the study: In scalp, tofacitinib significantly decreased clonality and expanded CD8+ clones among the top 100.

As for treatment: oral pan-JAK inhibitor, 5-10 mg twice daily. With regard to this clone: Its target is unknown.

In each case, RNA was isolated and then reverse transcribed into cDNA as the sequencing template. TCRdb's table, derived via immunoSEQ multiplex PCR, lists solely in-frame clones and lacks some. The sample has some 220,000 clones, about 50% seen once. The V and J ends lost 9 bases and 8 bases, in that order; junction bases with no gene match: 9. The CDR3 length is 13 residues. Germline V gene data show CDR1 as ENHRY and CDR2 as SYGVKD. The origin of this receptor is a human donor with alopecia areata. The specimen was CD4+ T cells sorted from blood, collected at week 4, from a patient treated with tofacitinib. This sequence joins TRBV10-3 and TRBJ2-1; TRBD2 matches 8 bases. The chain's CDR3 is CAIAGGSPDEQFF. In nucleotides, the CDR3 is TGTGCCATTGCGGGGGGCTCCCCCGATGAGCAGTTCTTC.